Listed here are 13 T cell receptor beta chains from one sample, sequenced in a study of T cells in Graves' hyperthyroidism and ophthalmopathy. TCR beta CDR3 region amplification was performed from RNA transcripts. HTBI primers drove first-round RT-PCR of the TCR CDR3. TCRdb itself ran the multiplex PCR reads through MiXCR, one entry per CDR3 protein. The sample holds hundreds of thousands of distinct CDR3 sequences; 35% to 45% are singletons and the top ten take approximately 8.7%. The source material was blood. These TCRs come from a man aged 18-30 years with Graves' hyperthyroidism.

This clonotype has more than one count but fewer than ten. This rearrangement joins TRBV11-2 to TRBJ2-7, with D possibly TRBD1 on 6 matching bases. Germline assignment: CDR1 SGHAT and CDR2 FQNNGV. CDR3 length: 15 residues. Deletions cut 5 bases from V and 0 bases from J, with 14 bases between. The CDR3 DNA reads as TGTGCCAGCAGCACCGGGTGGGGGCCCTCCTACGAGCAGTACTTC. It translates to CASSTGWGPSYEQYF.

This clonotype was detected a few times. J is TRBJ1-2 and V is TRBV7-9; possibly TRBD1 for D (5 bases). This CDR3 is built from 13 residues. The ends were cut back, 4 bases at V and 4 bases at J, with 10 bases in the middle. CDR1 is SEHNR, CDR2 FQNEAQ, per germline (reference sequence). The CDR3 here is CASSSGTIYGYTF. The CDR3 nucleotides read TGTGCCAGCAGCTCCGGGACGATCTATGGCTACACCTTC.

In this sample, this clonotype turned up many times. V and J are TRBV7-2 and TRBJ2-7; 7 bases agree with TRBD2. Germline V gene lookup returns CDR1 SGHTA and CDR2 FQGNSA. This CDR3 has 14 amino acids. Trimming took 0 bases from V and 6 from J; bases not matched to a gene: 5. CDR3 in amino acids: CASSLAGGMGEQYF. The CDR3 nucleotides read TGTGCCAGCAGCTTAGCGGGAGGGATGGGCGAGCAGTACTTC. Supplemented by reference TRBV7-2 and TRBJ2-7, the full variable domain reads GAGVSQSPSNKVTEKGKDVELRCDPISGHTALYWYRQSLGQGLEFLIYFQGNSAPDKSGLPSDRFSAERTGGSVSTLTIQRTQQEDSAVYLCASSLAGGMGEQYFGPGTRLTVT.

The chain has TRBV25-1 and TRBJ1-1, with 10 positions matching TRBD1. Germline V gene sequence: CDR1 MGHDK, CDR2 SYGVNS. This CDR3 contains 15 residues. V was clipped by 7 bases and J by 3 bases; unmatched bases: 8. This CDR3 is CASKRTGGKDTEAFF. The CDR3 DNA sequence: TGTGCCAGCAAGCGGACAGGGGGGAAAGACACTGAAGCTTTCTTT.

Comment on this clonotype: One end of the junction is discordant with germline, which a read error may explain. As DNA, the CDR3 is TGTGCCTGGAGTGTATGGGGCTCCAACGAGCAGTACTTC. Residues: CAWSVWGSNEQYF. The rearrangement links TRBV7-9 to TRBJ2-7, with a tentative D call TRBD1 (5 bases). The germline V gene has CDR1 SEHNR and CDR2 FQNEAQ (reference sequence). CDR3 length equals 13 residues. Using reference TRBV7-9 and TRBJ2-7 for the parts outside the CDR3, the full variable domain is DTGVSQNPRHKITKRGQNVTFRCDPISEHNRLYWYRQTLGQGPEFLTYFQNEAQLEKSRLLSDRFSAERPKGSFSTLEIQRTEQGDSAMYLCAWSVWGSNEQYFGPGTRLTVT.

This clonotype came up a few times. The chain couples TRBV5-6 to TRBJ2-7; TRBD1 matches at 7 bases. This CDR3 contains 14 residues. V lost 4 bases, J lost 3 bases, and 7 bases stayed unmatched. The germline CDR1 and CDR2 sequences are SGHDT and YYEEEE. CDR3 DNA sequence: TGTGCCAGCAGCCAGGGACAGACCCACTACGAGCAGTACTTC. It is translated as CASSQGQTHYEQYF.

This clonotype has at least ten counts. One end of the junction fails to match germline, which may point to a read error. The chain links TRBV7-7 to TRBJ2-5; 9 positions agree with TRBD1. CDR3 size: 15 residues. Germline V gene lookup returns CDR1 SSHAT and CDR2 FNYEAQ (reference sequence). The CDR3 here is CASSSSRDREETQYF. CDR3 nucleotide sequence: TGTGCTAGCAGCTCCTCCCGGGACAGGGAAGAGACCCAGTACTTC.

This clonotype came up once. The J gene is TRBJ1-1, the V gene TRBV12-3 or TRBV12-4; 10 bases are shared with TRBD1. The length of the CDR3 is 15 residues. Trimming cost V 6 bases and J 10 bases; bases outside gene matches: 14. The CDR3: CASRDSGTGVNGAFF. CDR3 nucleotides: TGTGCCAGCAGGGACTCCGGGACAGGGGTAAATGGAGCTTTCTTT.

For this clonotype: It may be a read error: a sequence one base away is much more abundant. The rearrangement links TRBV20-1 to TRBJ1-2; a weak D match, TRBD1 (5 bases). V lost 4 bases and J 8 bases, leaving 17 bases between the germline ends. The CDR3 covers 13 residues. Germline V gene data show CDR1 as DFQATT and CDR2 as SNEGSKA (reference sequence). The CDR3 coding sequence is TGCAGTGCTACCTCTCCCGGCAGGGAGGGCTACACCTTC. It encodes CSATSPGREGYTF.

This clonotype was counted ten times or more. The rearrangement uses TRBV20-1 and TRBJ1-6, with D unresolved. CDR1 and CDR2 from the germline V gene are DFQATT and SNEGSKA (reference sequence). Trimming took off 1 base at V and 7 bases at J, with 11 bases between the two ends. This CDR3 contains 14 residues. The CDR3 region has the DNA TGCAGTGCTAGAGGGTCGGGGTTCAATTCACCCCTCCACTTT. Translating it yields CSARGSGFNSPLHF.

Only a few counts were recorded for this clonotype. The V and J genes are TRBV4-1 and TRBJ1-1; D is uncertain. The CDR3 totals 15 residues. V gave up 4 bases and J gave up 1 base, with 13 bases separating them. Germline CDR1 and CDR2: MGHRA and YSYEKL. This CDR3 is CASSLEDLSNTEAFF. CDR3 in DNA: TGCGCCAGCAGCCTTGAGGACCTTTCGAACACTGAAGCTTTCTTT.

This chain uses TRBV7-9 with TRBJ1-1, with D hard to call. The CDR3 sequence is 15 residues long. CDR1 and CDR2 (germline): SEHNR, FQNEAQ (reference sequence). V shed 1 base and J shed 0 bases, with 9 bases lying between them. CDR3 region: CASSLEQVMNTEAFF. In DNA, the CDR3 is TGTGCCAGCAGCTTAGAGCAGGTCATGAACACTGAAGCTTTCTTT.

This clonotype was counted ten times or more. CDR3 sequence: CSATVIEEKLFF. CDR3 nucleotides: TGCAGTGCTACGGTGATCGAGGAAAAACTGTTTTTT. V gene TRBV20-1 combines with J gene TRBJ1-4, with unresolved D. With 4 bases removed from V and 8 bases from J, the gap between germline ends came to 11 bases. Germline-derived CDR1 and CDR2 are DFQATT and SNEGSKA (reference sequence). The CDR3 covers 12 residues.